This T cell receptor beta chain was profiled in a study of Graves' ophthalmopathy and Graves' hyperthyroidism. Study as a whole: No treatment had been given when peripheral blood was collected at initial diagnosis. Whole-study findings and limits: Most thyroid clonotypes expanded beyond 0.001 frequency were also found in blood.

This clonotype was counted at least ten times. The antigen is not known. Germline values: CDR1 MNHEY, CDR2 SVGEGT. There are 15 residues in the CDR3. The germline V and J ends were trimmed by 9 bases and 1 base, with 16 bases remaining between them. Patients newly diagnosed with hyperthyroidism, under 2 months' duration, were aged 18 to 65, the study reports. Amplification of TCR beta CDR3 regions used RNA transcripts. HTBI primers primed a first-round RT-PCR, and a second-round multiplex PCR followed. MiXCR, applied by TCRdb to the multiplex PCR reads, yields one record per CDR3 protein. The sample has hundreds of thousands of distinct CDR3 sequences, approximately 22% seen once.

The rearrangement uses TRBV6-2 or TRBV6-3 and TRBJ1-5, with a tentative D call TRBD1 (5 bases). This TCR derives from a woman between 18 and 29 years old with stable Graves' hyperthyroidism. Some clones in this sample may be carry-over from other donors' samples. Sequenced material: peripheral blood. The DNA for the CDR3 is TGTGCCAGTTGGGTAGCCCAGGGCAGCAATCAGCCCCAGCATTTT. It is translated as CASWVAQGSNQPQHF.